The 3 T cell receptor beta chains listed next were all sequenced from one sample in a study of T cell repertoires in cytomegalovirus infection. For these receptors, no antigen is known. Using its own MiXCR run on the reads, TCRdb lists one record per CDR3 protein. The sample carries approximately 70,000 distinct CDR3 sequences, 20% to 25% recorded once. This material consisted of CD8+ T cells from cultured PBMCs, taken from culture after CMV antigen stimulation. These receptors originate from a human donor in good health (CMV status not recorded). Some clones in this sample may be carry-over from other donors' samples.

This sequence joins TRBV7-2 and TRBJ1-2, with a possible D match to TRBD1 (6 bases). V was clipped by 1 base and J by 2 bases, with 14 bases between them. There are 16 residues in the CDR3. Germline V lookup: CDR1 SGHTA, CDR2 FQGNSA. The CDR3 sequence is CASSLEGQGLNYGYTF. Here the CDR3 DNA reads TGTGCCAGCAGCTTAGAGGGGCAGGGGCTAAACTATGGCTACACCTTC. Variable domain in full (rest from reference TRBV7-2 and TRBJ1-2): GAGVSQSPSNKVTEKGKDVELRCDPISGHTALYWYRQSLGQGLEFLIYFQGNSAPDKSGLPSDRFSAERTGGSVSTLTIQRTQQEDSAVYLCASSLEGQGLNYGYTFGSGTRLTVV.

The chain carries TRBV4-1 and TRBJ1-1; D unresolved. This CDR3 spans 12 amino acids. CDR1 and CDR2 (germline): MGHRA, YSYEKL. V was shortened by 4 bases and J by 7 bases, with 10 bases between the two germline ends. In nucleotides, the CDR3 is TGCGCCAGCAGCCCTTACGGGCGTGAAGCTTTCTTT. This encodes CASSPYGREAFF.

This clonotype has a handful of counts. The rearrangement links TRBV4-1 to TRBJ2-7; D is tentatively TRBD1 or TRBD2 (5 bases each). V was pared by 4 bases and J by 6 bases, with 16 bases between. This CDR3 is built from 14 residues. Germline lookup yields CDR1 MGHRA and CDR2 YSYEKL. The chain's CDR3 is CASSPPLGVGEQYF. In DNA, the CDR3 is TGCGCCAGCAGCCCCCCCCTGGGGGTGGGCGAGCAGTACTTC.